These 12 T cell receptor beta chains came from one sample sequenced in a study of blood T cell repertoires in COVID-19 (dated by TCRdb to 2018 to 2020). To prepare the library, the immunoSEQ multiplex PCR assay was applied. TCRdb holds this immuneACCESS table with in-frame rearrangements only. Some clones are missing; in checked studies, unresolved V genes explain under half, and the rest has no known cause. The sample has some 170,000 clones on record, roughly 82% of them singletons. The biggest ten clones account for about 8% of the sample. Sequences were obtained from peripheral blood. These receptors all stem from a woman aged 70 to 79 with acute or convalescent COVID-19.

The chain employs TRBV6-1 and TRBJ1-3; D ambiguous. Germline loops: CDR1 MNHNS, CDR2 SASEGT. V was trimmed by 0 bases and J by 9 bases, leaving 15 bases between them. This CDR3 comprises 15 residues. The CDR3 DNA reads as TGTGCCAGCAGTGAAGCGCTTCGGGGTTTTGGCACCATATATTTT. Amino acids: CASSEALRGFGTIYF.

The table lists this clone with a count of one. This chain joins TRBV3-1 (or the pseudogene TRBV3-2) and TRBJ1-1; D gene unclear. Trimming shortened V by 1 base and J by 2 bases, and 14 bases separated the two germline ends. The germline CDR1 and CDR2 sequences are LGHDT and YNNKEL (reference sequence). The CDR3 covers 16 residues. The CDR3 region is CASSQVVLGFNTEAFF. CDR3 in DNA: TGTGCCAGCAGCCAAGTGGTTTTGGGCTTCAACACTGAAGCTTTCTTT.

The chain is built from TRBV5-4 and TRBJ2-1; 7 nucleotides match TRBD2. The V segment lost 4 bases and the J segment 4 bases; nucleotides outside the gene matches: 8. Germline CDR1 SGHNT, CDR2 YYREEE (reference sequence). CDR3 length: 15 residues. The CDR3, as DNA: TGTGCCAGCAGCCCCATGGGGGGAGGGTACAATGAGCAGTTCTTC. Translation: CASSPMGGGYNEQFF.

V and J are TRBV5-1 and TRBJ1-1, with 9 bases matching TRBD1. Germline loops: CDR1 SGHRS, CDR2 YFSETQ. J was trimmed by 3 bases and V by 5 bases; bases with no gene match: 5. The CDR3 consists of 14 residues. CDR3 in amino acids: CASRPGDRDTEAFF. In DNA, the CDR3 is TGCGCCAGCAGACCCGGGGACAGGGACACTGAAGCTTTCTTT.

The J gene is TRBJ2-3, the V gene TRBV3-1 (or the pseudogene TRBV3-2); D might be TRBD1 (6 bases). The germline V and J ends were trimmed by 4 bases and 4 bases, with 15 bases remaining between them. Germline V gives CDR1 LGHDT, CDR2 YNNKEL (reference sequence). The CDR3 loop spans 15 amino acids. This CDR3 reads CASSLTGFSADTQYF. The CDR3 bases are TGTGCCAGCAGCCTTACAGGGTTTAGCGCAGATACGCAGTATTTT.

This sequence joins TRBV3-1 (or the pseudogene TRBV3-2) and TRBJ1-5; D might be TRBD1 (5 bases). The CDR3 sequence is 15 residues long. The germline V gene encodes CDR1 LGHDT and CDR2 YNNKEL (reference sequence). The V gene lost 0 bases and the J gene lost 6 bases, with 12 bases spanning the gap. The CDR3 protein is CASSQDRGRGQPQHF. As DNA, the CDR3 is TGTGCCAGCAGCCAAGATCGGGGGAGGGGTCAGCCCCAGCATTTT.

The chain is built from TRBV6-6 and TRBJ2-1; 12 nucleotides line up with TRBD1. The V and J ends lost 6 bases and 9 bases, in that order; junction bases with no gene match: 9. The CDR3 consists of 15 residues. Germline CDR1 is MNHNY and CDR2 is SVGAGI (reference sequence). CDR3: CASSGTGGANGEQFF. CDR3 DNA sequence: TGTGCCAGCAGCGGGACAGGGGGCGCGAATGGTGAGCAGTTCTTC.

The gene calls are TRBV6-2 or TRBV6-3 and TRBJ2-7; TRBD1 is a possible D gene (5 bases). The V end was cut by 1 base, the J end by 2 bases, with 12 bases between. There are 15 residues in the CDR3. The germline V gene encodes CDR1 MNHEY and CDR2 SVGEGT. The CDR3 nucleotides are TGTGCCAGCAGTTACTTCCGGACATTGGCCTACGAGCAGTACTTC. This gives the protein CASSYFRTLAYEQYF.

The genes are TRBV9 and TRBJ1-2; D not resolved. V was cut by 0 bases and J by 3 bases, with 12 bases left in between. The germline V gene has CDR1 SGDLS and CDR2 YYNGEE. The CDR3 consists of 15 residues. In nucleotides, the CDR3 is TGTGCCAGCAGCGTAGGCCCACTAGTCGACTATGGCTACACCTTC. Protein sequence: CASSVGPLVDYGYTF.

V gene TRBV11-2 combines with J gene TRBJ2-7; TRBD2 might be the D (7 bases). Germline V gene lookup returns CDR1 SGHAT and CDR2 FQNNGV. The CDR3 is made up of 14 amino acids. Trimming took off 1 base at V and 7 bases at J, with 14 bases between the two ends. CDR3 protein: CASSLAGGRREQYF. For the CDR3, the DNA is TGTGCCAGCAGCTTAGCGGGGGGCCGGCGGGAGCAGTACTTC.

This sequence joins TRBV10-3 and TRBJ2-1, with 8 bases lining up with TRBD2. The germline gives CDR1 ENHRY, CDR2 SYGVKD. The CDR3 loop spans 16 amino acids. The junction had 12 bases not matched to a gene; V was cut back by 6 bases and J by 5 bases. The CDR3 bases are TGTGCCATCAGCGCGGAAATCGGGGGGGCCAACAATGAGCAGTTCTTC. This sequence encodes CAISAEIGGANNEQFF.

This chain connects TRBV7-8 to TRBJ1-4; D possibly corresponds to TRBD1 (5 bases). The germline V and J ends were trimmed by 1 base and 7 bases, with 19 bases remaining between them. Germline V gene lookup returns CDR1 SGHVS and CDR2 FQNEAQ. The CDR3 is made up of 17 amino acids. In DNA, the CDR3 is TGTGCCAGCAGCTTAGTTGGGGCAGGGTTGACGGGTGAAAAACTGTTTTTT. It codes for CASSLVGAGLTGEKLFF.